Shown below are 28 T cell receptor beta chains from a single sample sequenced in a study of cytomegalovirus exposure and HLA in healthy donors (TCRdb year 2017). Libraries were built with the immunoSEQ multiplex PCR assay. Sourced from immuneACCESS, this table was stored by TCRdb with only in-frame sequences that have V and J called. A share of the clones is absent; for the studies checked, an unresolved V gene accounts for under half, and the remainder has no known explanation. Within this sample are about 220,000 clones, with about 93% of them counted one time only. Of the sample, 1.1% is held by the ten largest clones. Sequencing used PBMCs. The receptor set was obtained from a woman between 18 and 29 years old in good health and CMV-seronegative.

This chain joins TRBV7-6 and TRBJ2-7, with 8 bases lining up with TRBD1. This CDR3 contains 17 residues. Germline V gene lookup returns CDR1 SGHVS and CDR2 FNYEAQ. V lost 4 bases to trimming and J lost 3 bases; unmatched junction nucleotides: 14. CDR3 nucleotides: TGTGCCAGCAGCTCAGACCCCCTGACAGGGGAGAACTACGAGCAGTACTTC. This translates into CASSSDPLTGENYEQYF.

The chain joins TRBV25-1 to TRBJ2-5, with D tentatively TRBD1 (5 bases). Trimming stripped 5 bases from V and 4 bases from J, with 17 bases between. The germline V gene has CDR1 MGHDK and CDR2 SYGVNS. CDR3 length: 15 amino acids. The CDR3 here is CASSKSSGSSETQYF. CDR3 nucleotide sequence: TGTGCCAGCAGTAAGTCTTCAGGGTCTTCAGAGACCCAGTACTTC. Full variable domain (rest looked up from reference TRBV25-1 and TRBJ2-5): EADIYQTPRYLVIGTGKKITLECSQTMGHDKMYWYQQDPGMELHLIHYSYGVNSTEKGDLSSESTVSRIRTEHFPLTLESARPSHTSQYLCASSKSSGSSETQYFGPGTRLLVL.

The chain recombines TRBV30 with TRBJ1-5; D is possibly TRBD1 (6 bases). Germline CDR1 GTSNPN, CDR2 SVGIG (reference sequence). CDR3 length equals 16 residues. With 2 bases removed from V and 3 bases from J, the gap between germline ends came to 17 bases. This chain's CDR3 is CAWSFPPTGFNQPQHF. Written as DNA, the CDR3 is TGTGCCTGGAGTTTTCCACCGACAGGCTTCAATCAGCCCCAGCATTTT.

The sample holds one count of this clone. The rearrangement links TRBV5-6 to TRBJ1-5, with 7 bases aligning to TRBD1. The germline CDR1 and CDR2 sequences are SGHDT and YYEEEE. This CDR3 spans 14 amino acids. J was trimmed by 3 bases and V by 3 bases; bases with no gene match: 3. The CDR3 region has the DNA TGTGCCAGCAGCTCGGGACAGATCAATCAGCCCCAGCATTTT. Amino acids: CASSSGQINQPQHF.

The chain carries TRBV29-1 and TRBJ1-1; no clear D. V lost 4 bases, J lost 1 base, and 13 bases lay in between. The CDR3 totals 14 residues. The germline V gene encodes CDR1 SQVTM and CDR2 ANQGSEA. The CDR3 loop is CSVATDRTNTEAFF. As DNA, the CDR3 is TGCAGCGTTGCTACAGACCGAACGAACACTGAAGCTTTCTTT.

The sample holds one count of this clone. The chain carries TRBV4-1 and TRBJ1-6; D is uncertain. Per germline, CDR1 MGHRA and CDR2 YSYEKL. The CDR3 has 15 amino acids. Between the trimmed V and J ends, which lost 3 bases and 7 bases, there was a span of 13 bases. The CDR3 region has the DNA TGCGCCAGCAGCCAGACTCTTCAGAGAAATTCACCCCTCCACTTT. Its protein is CASSQTLQRNSPLHF.

This chain links TRBV5-8 with TRBJ2-1, with a tentative D call TRBD2 (5 bases). CDR1 and CDR2 (germline): SGHTS, YDEGEE. This CDR3 contains 15 residues. V was shortened by 1 base and J by 3 bases, with 11 bases between the two germline ends. The CDR3, as DNA: TGTGCCAGCAGCTTGAACGGAGGATTCTACAATGAGCAGTTCTTC. This sequence encodes CASSLNGGFYNEQFF.

V and J are TRBV15 and TRBJ2-7, with 7 positions matching TRBD1. This CDR3 region has 15 residues. Germline V CDR1 and CDR2: LNHNV, YYDKDF (reference sequence). V was clipped by 0 bases and J by 5 bases; unmatched bases: 7. The CDR3 protein is CATSRDDREFDEQYF. The CDR3 DNA follows: TGTGCCACCAGCAGAGACGACAGGGAATTCGACGAGCAGTACTTC. Combining the CDR3 with reference TRBV15 and TRBJ2-7 gives the whole variable domain DAMVIQNPRYQVTQFGKPVTLSCSQTLNHNVMYWYQQKSSQAPKLLFHYYDKDFNNEADTPDNFQSRRPNTSFCFLDIRSPGLGDTAMYLCATSRDDREFDEQYFGPGTRLTVT.

The genes are TRBV10-3 and TRBJ1-2; TRBD1 agrees at 11 bases. The CDR3 is 16 residues long. Trimming at V came to 10 bases and at J to 0 bases, leaving 10 bases not matched to a gene. Germline-derived CDR1 and CDR2 are ENHRY and SYGVKD. The CDR3 DNA follows: TGTGCCACTCCCCTGGGGACAGGGGGGTCTAACTATGGCTACACCTTC. Translation: CATPLGTGGSNYGYTF.

The rearrangement uses TRBV14 and TRBJ2-7, with TRBD1 matching 8 bases. Germline CDR1 SGHDN, CDR2 FVKESK. J lost 7 bases, V lost 0 bases, and 11 bases had no gene match. The CDR3 has 16 residues. For the CDR3, the DNA is TGTGCCAGCAGCCAAGACTCGGTACAGGGGGTTCAAGAGCAGTACTTC. It yields the protein CASSQDSVQGVQEQYF. Combining the CDR3 with reference TRBV14 and TRBJ2-7 gives the whole variable domain EAGVTQFPSHSVIEKGQTVTLRCDPISGHDNLYWYRRVMGKEIKFLLHFVKESKQDESGMPNNRFLAERTGGTYSTLKVQPAELEDSGVYFCASSQDSVQGVQEQYFGPGTRLTVT.

The V and J genes are TRBV7-2 and TRBJ2-1; D unclear. Deletions cut 0 bases from V and 0 bases from J, with 6 bases between. This CDR3 region has 15 residues. Germline assignment: CDR1 SGHTA and CDR2 FQGNSA. Here the CDR3 reads CASSLAYGSYNEQFF. The DNA of the CDR3 is TGTGCCAGCAGCTTAGCGTACGGCTCCTACAATGAGCAGTTCTTC.

The sample holds one count of this clone. The chain has TRBV19 and TRBJ1-1; D is possibly TRBD1 (6 bases). The CDR3 is 15 amino acids. The germline V gene has CDR1 LNHDA and CDR2 SQIVND (reference sequence). Trimming stripped 3 bases from V and 2 bases from J, with 13 bases between. The CDR3 reads CASSIQAGVNTEAFF. For the CDR3, the DNA is TGTGCCAGTAGTATTCAGGCAGGGGTAAACACTGAAGCTTTCTTT. The full variable domain, with the rest looked up from reference TRBV19 and TRBJ1-1, is DGGITQSPKYLFRKEGQNVTLSCEQNLNHDAMYWYRQDPGQGLRLIYYSQIVNDFQKGDIAEGYSVSREKKESFPLTVTSAQKNPTAFYLCASSIQAGVNTEAFFGQGTRLTVV.

The J gene is TRBJ2-2, the V gene TRBV11-3, with D tentatively TRBD1 (6 bases). V shed 2 bases and J shed 4 bases, with 11 bases lying between them. There are 15 residues in the CDR3. CDR1 is SGHNT, CDR2 YENEEA, per germline. Here the CDR3 reads CASSLQRDITGELFF. The CDR3 coding sequence is TGTGCCAGCAGCTTACAAAGGGACATCACCGGGGAGCTGTTTTTT.

The rearrangement links TRBV18 to TRBJ1-1, with a possible D match to TRBD1 (6 bases). The ends were cut back, 4 bases at V and 5 bases at J, with 11 bases in the middle. This CDR3 is 13 amino acids long. Germline assignment: CDR1 KGHSH and CDR2 LQKENI. CDR3 nucleotide sequence: TGTGCCAGCTCACACAGGGTTCGGACTGAAGCTTTCTTT. This encodes CASSHRVRTEAFF.

This clone was recorded once. This chain connects TRBV10-3 to TRBJ2-5, with D perhaps TRBD1 (5 bases). This CDR3 contains 17 residues. Germline V gene data show CDR1 as ENHRY and CDR2 as SYGVKD. V was shortened by 0 bases and J by 4 bases, with 18 bases between the two germline ends. The CDR3 reads CAISESVRQGKGETQYF. The DNA of the CDR3 is TGTGCCATCAGTGAGTCGGTAAGGCAGGGAAAGGGAGAGACCCAGTACTTC.

This clone is a singleton in its sample. This chain's CDR3 is CATLKEREGRGEQYF. CDR3 nucleotide sequence: TGTGCCACCCTAAAGGAGCGGGAGGGCCGGGGGGAGCAGTACTTC. V usage is TRBV6-6 and J usage is TRBJ2-7, with 10 positions matching TRBD2. This CDR3 contains 15 residues. Looked up from germline, CDR1 is MNHNY and CDR2 is SVGAGI (reference sequence). V shed 10 bases and J 7 bases; nucleotides not matched to a gene: 16.

The V gene is TRBV19, the J gene TRBJ2-5, with 7 bases identical to TRBD1. Looked up from germline, CDR1 is LNHDA and CDR2 is SQIVND (reference sequence). Losses at the gene ends were 5 bases for V and 5 bases for J; bases not matched to a gene: 5. CDR3 size: 13 residues. The CDR3 is CASSPGGRETQYF. The CDR3 region has the DNA TGTGCCAGTAGTCCAGGGGGTCGGGAGACCCAGTACTTC.

This chain uses TRBV7-3 with TRBJ2-2, with 7 bases aligning to TRBD2. The CDR3 runs to 15 residues. Trimming at V came to 5 bases and at J to 4 bases, leaving 7 bases not matched to a gene. Germline CDR1 SGHTA, CDR2 FQGTGA. CDR3 DNA sequence: TGTGCCAGCAGCCCCGGGAGCGGGATCACCGGGGAGCTGTTTTTT. This translates into CASSPGSGITGELFF.

The chain carries TRBV6-1 and TRBJ2-1; 12 nucleotides agree with TRBD2. Trimming cost V 4 bases and J 7 bases; bases outside gene matches: 8. CDR1 MNHNS and CDR2 SASEGT come from the germline V gene. The CDR3 is 16 amino acids. The CDR3 nucleotides are TGTGCCAGCAGTGCCTTGGCTAGCGGGGGGGAGAATGAGCAGTTCTTC. Its translation: CASSALASGGENEQFF.

This chain links TRBV9 with TRBJ1-1; D possibly corresponds to TRBD1 (5 bases). Between the trimmed V and J ends, which lost 2 bases and 3 bases, there was a span of 14 bases. This CDR3 has 15 amino acids. CDR1 is SGDLS and CDR2 is YYNGEE in the germline V gene. CDR3 residues: CASSVGGGTHTEAFF. The CDR3 nucleotides read TGTGCCAGCAGCGTGGGGGGAGGGACCCACACTGAAGCTTTCTTT.

The sample holds one count of this clone. This sequence joins TRBV9 and TRBJ1-1; 7 bases fit TRBD1. After removal of 4 bases from V and 5 bases from J, the junction contained 8 bases not matched to a gene. Germline V gives CDR1 SGDLS, CDR2 YYNGEE. This CDR3 comprises 14 residues. This CDR3 reads CASSPRQGRTEAFF. The CDR3 DNA reads TGTGCCAGCAGCCCCCGACAGGGTAGGACTGAAGCTTTCTTT.

The rearrangement joins TRBV27 to TRBJ2-1; D might be TRBD2 (9 bases). CDR3 length: 16 amino acids. CDR1 MNHEY and CDR2 SMNVEV come from the germline V gene (reference sequence). Between the trimmed V and J ends, which lost 6 bases and 9 bases, there was a span of 24 bases. CDR3 sequence reads: CASRDRVSGRSAEQFF. The CDR3 bases are TGTGCCAGCAGGGACAGGGTTAGCGGGAGATCGGCTGAGCAGTTCTTC.

The chain employs TRBV4-2 and TRBJ1-2; D is unresolved. V shed 1 base and J shed 4 bases, with 10 bases lying between them. CDR3 size: 14 residues. CDR1 LGHNA and CDR2 YNFKEQ come from the germline V gene. The CDR3 sequence: CASSQGVAGYGYTF. CDR3 DNA sequence: TGTGCCAGCAGCCAAGGGGTGGCGGGCTATGGCTACACCTTC.

The chain uses TRBV6-1 and TRBJ1-1, with TRBD1 matching over 8 bases. Germline V gene sequence: CDR1 MNHNS, CDR2 SASEGT. This CDR3 has 15 residues. The V gene end was trimmed by 4 bases and the J gene end by 5 bases; junction bases not matched to a gene: 9. CDR3 coding DNA: TGTGCCAGCAGTGCCGGACAGGGTTGGGTGACTGAAGCTTTCTTT. Translated: CASSAGQGWVTEAFF.

The rearrangement joins TRBV11-3 to TRBJ2-2; possibly TRBD2 for D (6 bases). Trimming pared 5 bases from V and 4 bases from J, leaving 14 bases between. The CDR3 is made up of 15 amino acids. Germline CDR1 is SGHNT and CDR2 is YENEEA. CDR3 region: CASSERDSPTGELFF. CDR3 bases: TGTGCCAGCAGCGAACGGGACTCCCCCACCGGGGAGCTGTTTTTT.

V is TRBV10-1 and J is TRBJ2-3; 8 bases fit TRBD2. Germline values: CDR1 WNHNN, CDR2 SYGVQD (reference sequence). Losses at the gene ends were 4 bases for V and 3 bases for J; bases not matched to a gene: 6. CDR3 length: 15 amino acids. CDR3 residues: CASSGRSGSTDTQYF. The CDR3 DNA is TGCGCCAGCAGTGGTAGGAGCGGGAGTACAGATACGCAGTATTTT.

Notes on this clone: Other DNA sequences within the sample encode an identical CDR3. V and J are TRBV9 and TRBJ2-7, with TRBD2 matching over 7 bases. After removal of 0 bases from V and 2 bases from J, the junction contained 2 bases not matched to a gene. The CDR3 extends over 14 amino acids. Germline values: CDR1 SGDLS, CDR2 YYNGEE. In nucleotides, the CDR3 is TGTGCCAGCAGCGTAGCTAGCGGAACCTACGAGCAGTACTTC. Translating gives CASSVASGTYEQYF.

The J gene is TRBJ1-4, the V gene TRBV7-9; 10 bases agree with TRBD1. The CDR3 is made up of 16 amino acids. Trimming at V came to 5 bases and at J to 2 bases, leaving 5 bases not matched to a gene. Per the germline V gene, CDR1 is SEHNR and CDR2 is FQNEAQ (reference sequence). The CDR3 bases are TGTGCCAGCAGCCTGCGACAGGGGGCCACTAATGAAAAACTGTTTTTT. Its protein product is CASSLRQGATNEKLFF. Full variable domain (remainder filled in from reference TRBV7-9 and TRBJ1-4): DTGVSQNPRHKITKRGQNVTFRCDPISEHNRLYWYRQTLGQGPEFLTYFQNEAQLEKSRLLSDRFSAERPKGSFSTLEIQRTEQGDSAMYLCASSLRQGATNEKLFFGSGTQLSVL.